This is a list of T cell receptor beta chains from one sample in a study of cytomegalovirus exposure and HLA in healthy donors. Method: immunoSEQ multiplex PCR; TCRdb's copy keeps in-frame clones and lacks some. The table lists 100,000 to 120,000 clones, around four fifths of them singletons. Sequencing input: PBMCs. All receptors come from a woman aged 40 to 50 in good health and CMV-seropositive. Each CDR3 is given with its conserved first and last residue. A D gene is named only where the DNA matches it firmly. Not every row has a clone size; where given, it reads once, few, many or a size class.

v_call,clone_size,j_call,cdr3_length,d_call,cdr3_aa,cdr3_nt
TRBV28,once,TRBJ1-6,17,.,CASSFVRGGSYNSPLHF,TGTGCCAGCAGTTTCGTTAGAGGGGGCTCCTATAATTCACCCCTCCACTTT
TRBV7-2,.,TRBJ1-2,16,.,CASSFGNIRANYGYTF,TGTGCCAGCAGCTTTGGAAACATCAGGGCTAACTATGGCTACACCTTC
TRBV10-3,.,TRBJ1-2,12,.,CAISEDRYGYTF,TGTGCCATCAGTGAGGACAGATATGGCTACACCTTC
TRBV5-4,.,TRBJ2-7,14,TRBD2,CASSRQREGYEQYF,TGTGCCAGCAGCCGACAGCGGGAGGGTTACGAGCAGTACTTC
TRBV9,.,TRBJ2-5,12,.,CASSQSQETQYF,TGTGCCAGCAGCCAGTCACAAGAGACCCAGTACTTC
TRBV29-1,.,TRBJ1-2,13,.,CSVSRGSWYGYTF,TGCAGCGTATCGAGGGGGTCGTGGTATGGCTACACCTTC
TRBV7-9,.,TRBJ2-7,18,TRBD2,CASSLDGLAGRPSYEQYF,TGTGCCAGCAGCTTAGATGGACTAGCGGGACGCCCTTCCTACGAGCAGTACTTC
TRBV9,.,TRBJ2-7,15,.,CASSVEAWSSYEQYF,TGTGCCAGCAGCGTAGAAGCCTGGAGCTCCTACGAGCAGTACTTC
TRBV5-8,.,TRBJ2-4,15,.,CASSFRRGGKNIQYF,TGTGCCAGCAGCTTTAGGAGGGGGGGCAAAAACATTCAGTACTTC
TRBV27,.,TRBJ1-1,16,.,CASTTSGGGFHFPAFF,TGTGCCAGCACCACTTCGGGGGGAGGATTCCACTTCCCAGCTTTCTTT
TRBV7-9,once,TRBJ1-1,15,TRBD1,CSSSAGQGVNTEAFF,TGTTCCAGCAGCGCAGGACAGGGGGTGAACACTGAAGCTTTCTTT
TRBV14,once,TRBJ1-2,17,.,CASSQASVTGGGYGYTF,TGTGCCAGCAGCCAAGCTTCGGTAACAGGAGGAGGGTATGGCTACACCTTC